Listed here is a single T cell receptor beta chain. Assay: immunoSEQ multiplex PCR; the TCRdb copy retains only in-frame clones and omits some. The sample has 70,000 to 95,000 clones, about nine tenths seen once. This entry is derived from a study of T cell responses to AZD1222 COVID-19 vaccine. The sequencing used peripheral blood, collected 28 days after the second AZD1222 dose. This clonotype was sampled from an adult who received the AZD1222 COVID-19 vaccine.

CDR3 nucleotides: TGTGCCAGCAGTCAGGTTTCCTACAATGAGCAGTTCTTC. Residues: CASSQVSYNEQFF. The chain joins TRBV12-3 or TRBV12-4 to TRBJ2-1; D gene ambiguous. The CDR3 extends over 13 amino acids. V lost 5 bases and J 1 base, leaving 6 bases between the germline ends.